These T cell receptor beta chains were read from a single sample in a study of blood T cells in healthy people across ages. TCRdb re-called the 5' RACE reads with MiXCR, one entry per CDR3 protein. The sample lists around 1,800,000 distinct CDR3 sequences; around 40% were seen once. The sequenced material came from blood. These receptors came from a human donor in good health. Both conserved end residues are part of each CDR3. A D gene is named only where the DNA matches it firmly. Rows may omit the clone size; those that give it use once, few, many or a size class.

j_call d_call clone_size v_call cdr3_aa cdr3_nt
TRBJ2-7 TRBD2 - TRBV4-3 CASSQDVPSGEGSYEQYF TGCGCCAGCAGCCAAGATGTGCCTAGCGGGGAAGGGAGCTACGAGCAGTACTTC
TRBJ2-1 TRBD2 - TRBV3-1 CASSQVNKRGGINGQFF TGTGCCAGCAGCCAAGTAAATAAGCGGGGGGGCATCAATGGGCAGTTCTTC
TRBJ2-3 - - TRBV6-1 CASPQGPGSTDTQYF TGCGCCAGCCCCCAAGGACCGGGGAGCACAGATACGCAGTATTTT
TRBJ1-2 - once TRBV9 CASSAGFREGYTF TGTGCCAGCAGCGCCGGTTTCAGGGAAGGCTACACCTTC
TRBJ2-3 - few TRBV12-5 CASGLWGSSTDTQYF TGTGCTAGTGGTTTGTGGGGATCTAGCACAGATACGCAGTATTTT
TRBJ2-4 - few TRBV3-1 CASSQGSSRFAKNIQYF TGTGCCAGCAGCCAAGGGTCGAGCAGGTTTGCCAAAAACATTCAGTACTTC
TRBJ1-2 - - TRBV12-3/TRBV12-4 CASSPNGRGRRGYTF TGTGCCAGCAGTCCAAACGGCAGGGGAAGAAGGGGCTACACCTTC
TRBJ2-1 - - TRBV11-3 CASSVGGSRDNEQFF TGTGCCAGCAGCGTAGGGGGGAGCCGAGACAATGAGCAGTTCTTC
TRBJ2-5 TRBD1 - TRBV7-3 CASSLHPRGRKETQYF TGTGCCAGCAGCTTACACCCGAGGGGGCGGAAAGAGACCCAGTACTTC
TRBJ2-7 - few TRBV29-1 CSVLGPPDEQYF TGCAGCGTCCTGGGACCCCCAGACGAGCAGTACTTC
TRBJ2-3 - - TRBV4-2 CASSQTLSTDAQYF TGTGCCAGCAGCCAAACCCTGAGCACAGATGCGCAGTATTTT
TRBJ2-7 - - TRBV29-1 CSVLTLYEQYF TGCAGCGTTCTGACACTCTACGAGCAGTACTTC
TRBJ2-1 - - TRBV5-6 CASKRTGYNEQFF TGTGCCAGCAAACGGACGGGTTACAATGAGCAGTTCTTC
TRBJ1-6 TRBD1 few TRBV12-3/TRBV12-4 CATSTQGAISPLHF TGTGCCACCTCAACCCAGGGGGCCATCTCACCCCTCCACTTT
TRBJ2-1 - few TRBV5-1 CASSLELGNEQFF TGCGCCAGCAGCTTGGAGCTGGGAAATGAGCAGTTCTTC
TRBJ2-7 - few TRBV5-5 CASSFFAEGTYEQYF TGTGCCAGCAGCTTTTTCGCGGAGGGTACCTACGAGCAGTACTTC
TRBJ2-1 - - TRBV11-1 CASSFSRLRDEQFF TGTGCCAGCAGTTTTTCCCGGCTTAGGGATGAGCAGTTCTTC
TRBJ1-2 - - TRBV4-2 CASSQDFGAGSGYTF TGTGCCAGCAGCCAAGATTTCGGTGCAGGCAGTGGCTACACCTTC
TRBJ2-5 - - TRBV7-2 CASSYSVIQYF TGTGCCAGCAGCTATAGCGTTATCCAGTACTTC
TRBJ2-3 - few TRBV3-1 CASSQHPGLDTQYF TGTGCCAGCAGCCAACACCCGGGGCTAGATACGCAGTATTTT
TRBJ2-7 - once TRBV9 CASRPTWSSYNEQYF TGTGCCAGCAGGCCTACTTGGAGCTCCTACAATGAGCAGTACTTC
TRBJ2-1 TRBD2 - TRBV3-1 CASSIGTGGYNEQVF TGTGCCAGCAGCATCGGGACGGGAGGGTACAATGAGCAGGTCTTC
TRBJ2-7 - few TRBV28 CASSASDGYAYEQYF TGTGCCAGCAGTGCGTCGGACGGATACGCCTACGAGCAGTACTTC
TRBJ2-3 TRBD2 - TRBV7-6 CASNLRTSGGVADTQYF TGTGCCAGCAACTTAAGGACTAGCGGGGGGGTGGCAGATACGCAGTATTTT
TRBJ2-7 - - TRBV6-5 CASSYSYVAASSYEQYF TGTGCCAGCAGTTACTCGTATGTAGCGGCAAGCTCCTACGAGCAGTACTTC
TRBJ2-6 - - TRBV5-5 CASTEIGANVLTF TGTGCCAGCACCGAAATAGGGGCCAACGTCCTGACTTTC
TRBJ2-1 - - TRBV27 CASSSQGFQETQFF TGTGCCAGCAGTTCACAGGGATTCCAAGAGACCCAGTTCTTC
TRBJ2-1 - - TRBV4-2 CASSPSIYNEQFF TGTGCCAGCAGCCCCAGCATCTACAATGAGCAGTTCTTC
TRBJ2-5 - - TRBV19 CASSPRRGLGETQYF TGTGCCAGTAGTCCCAGACGGGGCTTAGGGGAGACCCAGTACTTC
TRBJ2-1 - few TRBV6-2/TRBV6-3 CASSPLSGAYNEQFF TGTGCCAGCAGCCCTCTGTCGGGGGCGTACAATGAGCAGTTCTTC
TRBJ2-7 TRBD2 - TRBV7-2 CASSWSSGPSSYEQYF TGTGCCAGCAGCTGGTCTAGCGGGCCGAGCTCCTACGAGCAGTACTTC
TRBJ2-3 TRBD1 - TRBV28 CASSLGDRTGPTDTQYF TGTGCCAGCAGTTTGGGCGATCGGACAGGCCCCACAGATACGCAGTATTTT
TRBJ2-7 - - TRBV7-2 CASSLVGGQSSYEQYF TGTGCCAGCAGCTTAGTGGGTGGACAGTCCTCCTACGAGCAGTACTTC
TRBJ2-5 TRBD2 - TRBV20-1 CSAREMGLANKETQYF TGCAGTGCTAGAGAAATGGGACTAGCGAACAAAGAGACCCAGTACTTC
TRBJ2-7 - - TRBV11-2 CASSLMGGYYEQYF TGTGCCAGCAGCTTGATGGGGGGCTACTACGAGCAGTACTTC
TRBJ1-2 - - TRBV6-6 CASSYSAAGYGYTF TGTGCCAGCAGTTACTCGGCGGCTGGCTATGGCTACACCTTC
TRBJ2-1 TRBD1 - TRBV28 CASSRTGVNEQFF TGTGCCAGCAGTAGGACAGGGGTCAATGAGCAGTTCTTC
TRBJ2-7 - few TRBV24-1 CATSDPGTPYEQYF TGTGCCACCAGTGACCCCGGGACACCCTACGAGCAGTACTTC